The 26 T cell receptor beta chains listed next were all sequenced from one sample in a study of T cell changes during pregnancy in multiple sclerosis. Sequencing was performed with immunoSEQ multiplex PCR; in TCRdb, only in-frame clones are kept and a portion is missing. The table records around 51,000 clones, 94% of them present only once. This sample comprised CD4+ T cells from peripheral blood mononuclear cells, obtained in the second trimester of pregnancy. All receptors come from a female donor with multiple sclerosis, enrolled in a pregnancy study.

The chain is built from TRBV11-2 and TRBJ2-5; 11 bases align to TRBD2. Germline V gene lookup returns CDR1 SGHAT and CDR2 FQNNGV. After removal of 2 bases from V and 1 base from J, the junction contained 6 bases not matched to a gene. CDR3 length equals 17 residues. For the CDR3, the DNA is TGTGCCAGCAGCTTATTGGGACTAGCGGCCTCCCAAGAGACCCAGTACTTC. Translated, it gives CASSLLGLAASQETQYF.

The chain links TRBV5-1 to TRBJ2-3, with 14 positions matching TRBD2. Losses at the gene ends were 2 bases for V and 5 bases for J; bases not matched to a gene: 7. The CDR3 sequence is 17 residues long. Germline V gene sequence: CDR1 SGHRS, CDR2 YFSETQ. CDR3 sequence (DNA): TGCGCCAGCAGCTTCCTTGGACTAGCGGGGGGAAGAGATACGCAGTATTTT. It encodes CASSFLGLAGGRDTQYF.

V gene TRBV11-2 combines with J gene TRBJ1-4; tentatively, D is TRBD1 (5 bases). The CDR3 has 14 amino acids. Per germline, CDR1 SGHAT and CDR2 FQNNGV. V dropped 3 bases and J dropped 5 bases, with 10 bases sitting between them. This CDR3 is CASSFPGRNEKLFF. CDR3 nucleotide sequence: TGTGCCAGCAGCTTCCCAGGGAGGAATGAAAAACTGTTTTTT. The variable domain in full, completed from reference TRBV11-2 and TRBJ1-4, reads EAGVAQSPRYKIIEKRQSVAFWCNPISGHATLYWYQQILGQGPKLLIQFQNNGVVDDSQLPKDRFSAERLKGVDSTLKIQPAKLEDSAVYLCASSFPGRNEKLFFGSGTQLSVL.

The rearrangement joins TRBV2 to TRBJ2-2, with a possible D match to TRBD1 (6 bases). The CDR3 runs to 14 residues. Germline V gives CDR1 SNHLY, CDR2 FYNNEI. V was shortened by 5 bases and J by 5 bases, with 12 bases between the two germline ends. CDR3 residues: CASSLDRRTGELFF. Written as DNA, the CDR3 is TGTGCCAGCAGTTTAGACAGGCGTACCGGGGAGCTGTTTTTT.

The sample holds one count of this clone. The V gene is TRBV10-3, the J gene TRBJ2-7; no clear D. CDR3 length: 15 amino acids. Germline V gene lookup returns CDR1 ENHRY and CDR2 SYGVKD. V gave up 0 bases and J gave up 5 bases, with 14 bases separating them. CDR3 DNA: TGTGCCATCAGTGAGTCGAATAGAAAATCGGACGAGCAGTACTTC. This encodes CAISESNRKSDEQYF.

CDR3 nucleotides: TGCGCCAGCAGCCCAATAGCGGGGGACGAAGAGACCCAGTACTTC. Protein sequence: CASSPIAGDEETQYF. The chain employs TRBV5-1 and TRBJ2-5; 9 nucleotides line up with TRBD2. Germline values: CDR1 SGHRS, CDR2 YFSETQ. The length of the CDR3 is 15 residues. Unmatched junction bases numbered 7, after V lost 4 bases and J lost 3 bases.

V usage is TRBV9 and J usage is TRBJ2-2; TRBD2 might be the D (7 bases). Germline-derived CDR1 and CDR2 are SGDLS and YYNGEE. Trimming pared 4 bases from V and 2 bases from J, leaving 15 bases between. This CDR3 contains 16 residues. The CDR3 bases are TGTGCCAGCAGCCCTCTGGGGGGGCTAAACACCGGGGAGCTGTTTTTT. Its translation: CASSPLGGLNTGELFF.

The chain uses TRBV6-5 and TRBJ1-1; 7 nucleotides align to TRBD1. V gave up 4 bases and J gave up 1 base; unmatched junction bases: 3. CDR3 length equals 14 residues. Germline values: CDR1 MNHEY, CDR2 SVGAGI. The CDR3 loop reads CASSSGTANTEAFF. CDR3 DNA: TGTGCCAGCAGTTCCGGGACAGCGAACACTGAAGCTTTCTTT.

The V gene is TRBV2, the J gene TRBJ1-5; D unresolved. With 4 bases removed from V and 1 base from J, the gap between germline ends came to 14 bases. CDR1 is SNHLY, CDR2 FYNNEI, per germline. The CDR3 extends over 16 amino acids. As DNA, the CDR3 is TGTGCCAGCAGTGTAGGCGGGGTGAGCAGCAATCAGCCCCAGCATTTT. Translating gives CASSVGGVSSNQPQHF.

This clone was recorded once. CDR3: CASSQGRQDGGYTF. CDR3 bases: TGTGCCAGCAGCCAAGGGAGACAGGACGGTGGCTACACCTTC. The rearrangement links TRBV14 to TRBJ1-2; D may be TRBD1 (6 bases). Germline assignment: CDR1 SGHDN and CDR2 FVKESK. The length of the CDR3 is 14 residues. The V gene lost 1 base and the J gene lost 7 bases, with 13 bases spanning the gap.

V and J are TRBV19 and TRBJ2-5; tentative D call: TRBD2 (7 bases). Trimming took 5 bases from V and 5 from J, leaving 12 bases between them. This CDR3 spans 13 amino acids. The germline V gene encodes CDR1 LNHDA and CDR2 SQIVND (reference sequence). In DNA form, the CDR3 reads TGTGCCAGTAGTTGGGAGGGGGGTGAGACCCAGTACTTC. Translating it yields CASSWEGGETQYF.

The chain links TRBV7-9 to TRBJ2-7, with D uncertain. V was clipped by 5 bases and J by 5 bases, with 10 bases between them. This CDR3 is 12 amino acids long. The V gene's germline CDR1 is SEHNR and CDR2 FQNEAQ (reference sequence). Here the CDR3 reads CASSTHQNEQYF. The CDR3 DNA is TGTGCCAGCAGCACACACCAGAACGAGCAGTACTTC.

This clone was found once. CDR3 sequence (DNA): TGCGCCAGCAGCTTGGATTTCCGGGAGACCCAGTACTTC. Its protein is CASSLDFRETQYF. This chain links TRBV5-1 with TRBJ2-5; D gene ambiguous. Trimming stripped 0 bases from V and 5 bases from J, with 8 bases between. CDR1 is SGHRS and CDR2 is YFSETQ in the germline V gene. The CDR3 is 13 residues long.

The rearrangement joins TRBV18 to TRBJ2-5; 8 nucleotides agree with TRBD1. Trimming cost V 6 bases and J 1 base; bases outside gene matches: 4. CDR3 length equals 14 residues. Germline loops: CDR1 KGHSH, CDR2 LQKENI. The CDR3 nucleotides are TGTGCCAGCTCGCCGACAGGGGCCCAAGAGACCCAGTACTTC. It codes for CASSPTGAQETQYF.

The chain joins TRBV5-5 to TRBJ2-5; 8 bases are a match to TRBD1. CDR3 length: 14 amino acids. V shed 2 bases and J 4 bases; nucleotides not matched to a gene: 4. Germline CDR1 SGHKS, CDR2 YYEKEE (reference sequence). The CDR3 sequence: CASSLQGVRETQYF. In DNA form, the CDR3 reads TGTGCCAGCAGCTTACAGGGGGTGCGAGAGACCCAGTACTTC.

The chain links TRBV6-5 to TRBJ1-2; D is unclear. Germline V gives CDR1 MNHEY, CDR2 SVGAGI. Trimming removed 0 bases at V and 3 bases at J, with 8 bases between. CDR3 length: 14 residues. Here the CDR3 reads CASSYSTGYYGYTF. For the CDR3, the DNA is TGTGCCAGCAGTTACTCGACGGGGTACTATGGCTACACCTTC.

V gene TRBV6-6 combines with J gene TRBJ1-1; no clear D. Germline lookup yields CDR1 MNHNY and CDR2 SVGAGI (reference sequence). V was trimmed by 6 bases and J by 1 base, leaving 12 bases between them. The CDR3 runs to 14 residues. In DNA form, the CDR3 reads TGTGCCAGCAGAACTTCGAGCCGGAACACTGAAGCTTTCTTT. Its protein product is CASRTSSRNTEAFF.

V gene TRBV7-2 combines with J gene TRBJ2-7; weak D call: TRBD2 (6 bases). Germline V gene lookup returns CDR1 SGHTA and CDR2 FQGNSA. The CDR3 is 16 residues long. V lost 1 base, J lost 4 bases, and 17 bases lay in between. CDR3 protein: CASSLGDLGGRYEQYF. DNA for the CDR3: TGTGCCAGCAGCTTAGGGGATTTGGGGGGACGATACGAGCAGTACTTC.

The chain is built from TRBV15 and TRBJ2-2, with a possible D match to TRBD2 (5 bases). The CDR3 covers 16 residues. Trimming took off 0 bases at V and 6 bases at J, with 14 bases between the two ends. Germline CDR1 and CDR2: LNHNV and YYDKDF (reference sequence). The chain's CDR3 is CATSREVMRVAGELFF. The CDR3 nucleotides are TGTGCCACCAGCAGAGAGGTGATGCGGGTGGCCGGGGAGCTGTTTTTT. Filled out from reference TRBV15 and TRBJ2-2, the complete variable domain reads DAMVIQNPRYQVTQFGKPVTLSCSQTLNHNVMYWYQQKSSQAPKLLFHYYDKDFNNEADTPDNFQSRRPNTSFCFLDIRSPGLGDTAMYLCATSREVMRVAGELFFGEGSRLTVL.

This sequence joins TRBV30 and TRBJ1-6, with TRBD1 identical over 10 bases. The CDR3 sequence is 16 residues long. The ends lost 7 bases at V and 5 bases at J; junction bases unmatched: 11. The germline gives CDR1 GTSNPN, CDR2 SVGIG (reference sequence). CDR3 bases: TGTGCCTCGAGGACAGGGGGAAGTTTGAATAATTCACCCCTCCACTTT. Protein sequence: CASRTGGSLNNSPLHF.

The rearrangement joins TRBV29-1 to TRBJ1-2; 12 nucleotides agree with TRBD1. The V segment lost 7 bases and the J segment 8 bases; nucleotides outside the gene matches: 23. The CDR3 has 18 residues. The germline V gene encodes CDR1 SQVTM and CDR2 ANQGSEA. The CDR3 here is CSADEYTGTGGALQGYTF. The CDR3, as DNA: TGCAGCGCCGACGAATATACCGGGACAGGGGGCGCATTACAAGGCTACACCTTC.

The chain is built from TRBV7-2 and TRBJ1-4; D may be TRBD1 (5 bases). There are 14 residues in the CDR3. The V gene's germline CDR1 is SGHTA and CDR2 FQGNSA. The V and J ends lost 5 bases and 5 bases respectively, with 12 bases between them. The CDR3 region has the DNA TGTGCCAGCAGCCTCGGGGGGTTCAATGAAAAACTGTTTTTT. This gives the protein CASSLGGFNEKLFF.

The chain joins TRBV7-2 to TRBJ2-7; the D gene is possibly TRBD2 (7 bases). The CDR3 is 14 amino acids. Trimming removed 5 bases from V and 3 bases from J, with 14 bases in between. The germline V gene encodes CDR1 SGHTA and CDR2 FQGNSA. CDR3 nucleotide sequence: TGTGCCAGCAGCGTTGGGGGGGCAATCTACGAGCAGTACTTC. It yields the protein CASSVGGAIYEQYF.

This clone is a singleton in its sample. This chain uses TRBV27 with TRBJ1-1, with D hard to call. The CDR3 length is 13 residues. From germline, CDR1 is MNHEY and CDR2 SMNVEV (reference sequence). With 2 bases removed from V and 2 bases from J, the gap between germline ends came to 6 bases. This CDR3 reads CASSLGLNTEAFF. The DNA for the CDR3 is TGTGCCAGCAGTTTAGGCCTCAACACTGAAGCTTTCTTT.

This sequence joins TRBV2 and TRBJ2-5; possibly TRBD1 for D (5 bases). The germline gives CDR1 SNHLY, CDR2 FYNNEI. The V end lost 8 bases, the J end lost 4 bases, and 11 bases lay between the germline ends. This CDR3 has 12 residues. CDR3 loop: CASLRVGETQYF. The CDR3 DNA is TGTGCCAGCCTCAGGGTAGGAGAGACCCAGTACTTC.

V is TRBV6-5 and J is TRBJ1-6; 8 bases are shared with TRBD1. The CDR3 extends over 14 amino acids. Trimming cost V 6 bases and J 10 bases; bases outside gene matches: 8. Germline-derived CDR1 and CDR2 are MNHEY and SVGAGI. The CDR3 loop is CASSPGQVGSPLHF. CDR3 nucleotide sequence: TGTGCCAGCAGCCCGGGACAGGTCGGATCACCCCTCCACTTT.